This T cell receptor (beta chain) is from a study of T cell responses to AZD1222 COVID-19 vaccine. Study-level points and caveats: Reports indicate that nearly half of spike-specific TCRs are directed at unmutated variant regions.

Germline V gives CDR1 MDHEN, CDR2 SYDVKM. This CDR3 comprises 13 residues. V was pared by 5 bases and J by 8 bases, with 7 bases of the junction left unmatched. Profiling relied on immunoSEQ multiplex PCR, and the TCRdb table lists in-frame clones only, not all of them. The top ten hold approximately 1.3% of the sample, which has about 100,000 clones, around nine tenths seen once. As for this clone: Antigen unknown.

This clonotype was obtained from an adult in good health. The chain links TRBV28 to TRBJ1-2; 8 bases are a match to TRBD1. The sequences come from peripheral blood, collected on day 0 of AZD1222 vaccination. CDR3 in DNA: TGTGCCAGCAGTCCTCCAGGGGGCCGCGGCTACACCTTC. Its translation: CASSPPGGRGYTF.